Below, one T cell receptor (beta chain) is given with its context. Unique molecular identifiers were built into the TCRbeta library. TCRdb ran MiXCR on the PCR reads and lists one entry per CDR3 protein. Of around 480,000 distinct CDR3 sequences listed, approximately 30% are singletons. The sample belongs to a study of T-cell reconstitution after alpha-beta-depleted transplantation in children. Deletions cut 3 bases from V and 5 bases from J, with 5 bases between. CDR1 and CDR2 from the germline V gene are SGHVS and FNYEAQ. This CDR3 is 12 amino acids long. The source was PBMCs from the stem cell graft donor, collected from the stem cell graft. This sequence originates from a human donor who donated a stem cell graft to a child with aplastic anemia. The chain employs TRBV7-6 and TRBJ2-1; D uncertain. Here the CDR3 DNA reads TGTGCCAGCAGCTTTGTGAACAATGAGCAGTTCTTC. Protein: CASSFVNNEQFF.